This T cell receptor (beta chain) was captured in a study of CD8 T cells in ankylosing spondylitis. Notes on the study in general: A motif of under 10 highly homologous TCR beta variants was seen as apparently characteristic of ankylosing spondylitis blood. Those disease-linked clones were CD8+; they were also relatively rare in peripheral blood. There were earlier reports of some motif variants in reactive arthritis synovial fluid and blood. Significant enrichment of disease-linked clones was reported in matched ankylosing spondylitis synovial fluid.

Germline loops: CDR1 SGHNT, CDR2 YYREEE (reference sequence). Trimming cost V 4 bases and J 7 bases; bases outside gene matches: 4. The CDR3 is 14 residues long. This clonotype was seen at least ten times. What it binds is unknown. MiXCR, run by TCRdb on the 5' RACE reads, gives a single entry per CDR3 protein. The data show 50,000 to 70,000 distinct CDR3 sequences, with 6.2% seen just once and about 5% held by the top ten. Source material: synovial fluid, either unsorted or a sorted T cell fraction (not recorded which). The TCR sequence derives from a male donor with ankylosing spondylitis. The chain carries TRBV5-4 and TRBJ2-1; TRBD2 matches at 11 bases. The chain's CDR3 is CASSARLAGNEQFF. The CDR3, as DNA: TGTGCCAGCAGCGCAAGACTAGCGGGGAATGAGCAGTTCTTC. Drawing the rest from reference TRBV5-4 and TRBJ2-1, the complete variable domain is ETGVTQSPTHLIKTRGQQVTLRCSSQSGHNTVSWYQQALGQGPQFIFQYYREEENGRGNFPPRFSGLQFPNYSSELNVNALELDDSALYLCASSARLAGNEQFFGPGTRLTVL.